This T cell receptor (beta chain) was recovered during a study of control samples from healthy donors and cancer patients. The V end was cut by 0 bases, the J end by 5 bases, with 5 bases between. The germline V gene has CDR1 SGHRS and CDR2 YFSETQ. The CDR3 is 12 residues long. In regard to this clone: Other DNA sequences in the sample encode the same CDR3.

Assay: immunoSEQ multiplex PCR; the TCRdb copy retains only in-frame clones and omits some. Found here are roughly 100,000 clones, more than 90% of them singletons; the top ten hold around 3%. The chain is built from TRBV5-1 and TRBJ1-1; no definite D call. The TCR sequence derives from a human donor in good health. The donor label of this sample is uncertain. Sequenced: blood. The CDR3 DNA reads as TGCGCCAGCAGCTTGGTGGGGACTGAAGCTTTCTTT. Encoded protein: CASSLVGTEAFF.